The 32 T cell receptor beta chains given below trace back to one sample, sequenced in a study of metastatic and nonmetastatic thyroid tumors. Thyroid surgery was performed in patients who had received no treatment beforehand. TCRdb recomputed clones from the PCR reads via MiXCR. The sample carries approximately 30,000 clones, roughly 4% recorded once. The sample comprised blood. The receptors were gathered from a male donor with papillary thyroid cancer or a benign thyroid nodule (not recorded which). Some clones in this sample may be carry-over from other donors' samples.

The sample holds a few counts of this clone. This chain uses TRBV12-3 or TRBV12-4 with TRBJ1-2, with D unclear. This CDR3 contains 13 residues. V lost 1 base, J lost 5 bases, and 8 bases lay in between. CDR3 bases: TGTGCCAGCAGTTTAGTGAGACCGTATGGCTACACCTTC. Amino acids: CASSLVRPYGYTF.

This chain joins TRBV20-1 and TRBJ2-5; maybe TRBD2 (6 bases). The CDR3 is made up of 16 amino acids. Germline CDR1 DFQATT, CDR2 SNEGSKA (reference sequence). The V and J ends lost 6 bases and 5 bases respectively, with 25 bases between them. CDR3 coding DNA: TGCAGTGCCGAAGACCATAGCGGTAGGGCATGTGAGACCCAGTACTTC. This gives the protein CSAEDHSGRACETQYF.

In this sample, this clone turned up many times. The CDR3 is CASRRSVLNEKLFF. CDR3 DNA: TGTGCCAGCAGGCGGTCAGTCCTAAATGAAAAACTGTTTTTT. The chain is built from TRBV2 and TRBJ1-4; no firm D call. This CDR3 comprises 14 residues. V was pared by 6 bases and J by 5 bases, with 13 bases between. The germline V gene has CDR1 SNHLY and CDR2 FYNNEI.

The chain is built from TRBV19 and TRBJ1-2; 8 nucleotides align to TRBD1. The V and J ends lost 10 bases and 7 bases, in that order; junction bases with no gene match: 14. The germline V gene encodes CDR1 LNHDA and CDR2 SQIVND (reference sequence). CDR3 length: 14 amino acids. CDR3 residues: CATQGAEGAIGYTF. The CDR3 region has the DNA TGTGCCACGCAGGGGGCGGAGGGGGCTATTGGCTACACCTTC.

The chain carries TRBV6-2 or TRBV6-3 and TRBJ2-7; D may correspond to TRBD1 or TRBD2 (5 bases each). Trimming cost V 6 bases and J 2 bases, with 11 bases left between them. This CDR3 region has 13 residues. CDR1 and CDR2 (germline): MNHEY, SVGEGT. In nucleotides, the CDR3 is TGTGCCAGCAGGAGGGACGTCCCCTACGAGCAGTACTTC. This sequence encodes CASRRDVPYEQYF.

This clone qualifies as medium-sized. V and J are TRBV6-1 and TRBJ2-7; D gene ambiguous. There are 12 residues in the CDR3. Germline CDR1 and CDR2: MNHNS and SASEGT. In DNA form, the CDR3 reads TGTGCTAGCCGCCCTTCCCTCGACGAGCAGTACTTC. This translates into CASRPSLDEQYF.

The CDR3 loop is CASSLWDSIDEQYF. As DNA, the CDR3 is TGTGCCAGCAGCTTATGGGACAGTATCGACGAGCAGTACTTC. The rearrangement uses TRBV7-9 and TRBJ2-7; 7 bases are shared with TRBD1. The CDR3 totals 14 residues. V lost 2 bases and J lost 5; bases outside the gene matches: 6. Per the germline V gene, CDR1 is SEHNR and CDR2 is FQNEAQ (reference sequence).

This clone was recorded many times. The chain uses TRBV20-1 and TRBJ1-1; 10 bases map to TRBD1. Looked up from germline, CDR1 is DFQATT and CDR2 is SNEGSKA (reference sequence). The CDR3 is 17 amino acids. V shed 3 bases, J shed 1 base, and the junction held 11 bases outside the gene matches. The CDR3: CSASLDRGSTSNTEAFF. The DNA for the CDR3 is TGCAGTGCTAGCTTGGACAGGGGGTCTACATCGAACACTGAAGCTTTCTTT.

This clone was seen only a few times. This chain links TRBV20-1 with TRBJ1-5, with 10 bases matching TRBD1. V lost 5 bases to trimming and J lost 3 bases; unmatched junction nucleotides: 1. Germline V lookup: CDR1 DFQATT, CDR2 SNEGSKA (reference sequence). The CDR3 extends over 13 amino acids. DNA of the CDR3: TGCAGTGCTGGACAGGGGGTCAATCAGCCCCAGCATTTT. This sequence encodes CSAGQGVNQPQHF.

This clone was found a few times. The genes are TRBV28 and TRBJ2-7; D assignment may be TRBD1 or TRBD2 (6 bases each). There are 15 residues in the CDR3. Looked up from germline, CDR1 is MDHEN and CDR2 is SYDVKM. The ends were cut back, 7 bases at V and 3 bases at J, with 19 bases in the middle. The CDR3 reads CASTNPGALHYEQYF. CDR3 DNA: TGTGCCAGCACTAACCCGGGGGCACTTCACTACGAGCAGTACTTC.

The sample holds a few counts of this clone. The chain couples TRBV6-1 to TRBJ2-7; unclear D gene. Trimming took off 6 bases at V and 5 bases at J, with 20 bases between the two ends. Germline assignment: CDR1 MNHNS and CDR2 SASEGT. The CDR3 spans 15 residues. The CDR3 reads CASSASVSPENEQYF. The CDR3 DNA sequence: TGTGCCAGCAGCGCAAGCGTTTCCCCAGAAAACGAGCAGTACTTC.

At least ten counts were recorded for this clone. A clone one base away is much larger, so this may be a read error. CDR3 in amino acids: CATSSPRTANEQYF. The CDR3, as DNA: TGTGCCACCAGCAGCCCCAGGACAGCCAACGAGCAGTACTTC. The chain carries TRBV15 and TRBJ2-7, with D possibly matching TRBD1 (6 bases). V was cut by 3 bases and J by 5 bases, with 14 bases left in between. The CDR3 has 14 amino acids. The germline V gene has CDR1 LNHNV and CDR2 YYDKDF (reference sequence). Full variable domain (outside the CDR3, taken from reference TRBV15 and TRBJ2-7): DAMVIQNPRYQVTQFGKPVTLSCSQTLNHNVMYWYQQKSSQAPKLLFHYYDKDFNNEADTPDNFQSRRPNTSFCFLDIRSPGLGDTAMYLCATSSPRTANEQYFGPGTRLTVT.

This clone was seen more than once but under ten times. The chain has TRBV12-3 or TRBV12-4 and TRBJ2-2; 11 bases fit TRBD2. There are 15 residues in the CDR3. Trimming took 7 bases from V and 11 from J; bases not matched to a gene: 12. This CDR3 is CASTRLAGRDGELFF. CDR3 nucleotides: TGTGCCAGCACACGACTAGCGGGACGGGACGGAGAGCTGTTTTTT.

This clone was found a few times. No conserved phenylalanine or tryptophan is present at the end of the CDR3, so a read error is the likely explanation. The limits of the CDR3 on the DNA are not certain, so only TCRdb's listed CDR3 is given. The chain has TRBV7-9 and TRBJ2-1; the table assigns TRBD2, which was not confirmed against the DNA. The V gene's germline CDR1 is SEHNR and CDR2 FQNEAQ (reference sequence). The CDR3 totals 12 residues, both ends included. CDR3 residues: CASSLQREGLYI.

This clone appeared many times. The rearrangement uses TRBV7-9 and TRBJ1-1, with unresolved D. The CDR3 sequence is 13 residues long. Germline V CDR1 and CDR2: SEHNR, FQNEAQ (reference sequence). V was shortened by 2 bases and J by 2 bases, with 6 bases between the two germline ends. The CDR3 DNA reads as TGTGCCAGCAGCTTAATGGGCAACACTGAAGCTTTCTTT. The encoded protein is CASSLMGNTEAFF. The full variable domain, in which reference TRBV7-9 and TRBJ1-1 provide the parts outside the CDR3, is DTGVSQNPRHKITKRGQNVTFRCDPISEHNRLYWYRQTLGQGPEFLTYFQNEAQLEKSRLLSDRFSAERPKGSFSTLEIQRTEQGDSAMYLCASSLMGNTEAFFGQGTRLTVV.

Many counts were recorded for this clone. CDR3 coding DNA: TGTGCCAGTAGTATAGACCCCAATGAGCAGTTCTTC. Translating gives CASSIDPNEQFF. The chain combines TRBV19 with TRBJ2-1; D gene unclear. V dropped 0 bases and J dropped 6 bases, with 3 bases sitting between them. From germline, CDR1 is LNHDA and CDR2 SQIVND (reference sequence). This CDR3 has 12 amino acids.

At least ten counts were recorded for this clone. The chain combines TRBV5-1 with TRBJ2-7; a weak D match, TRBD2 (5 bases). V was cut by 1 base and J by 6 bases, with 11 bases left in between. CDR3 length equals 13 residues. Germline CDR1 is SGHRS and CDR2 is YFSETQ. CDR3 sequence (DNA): TGCGCCAGCAGCTTGACAGTCCGGGGCGAGCAGTACTTC. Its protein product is CASSLTVRGEQYF.

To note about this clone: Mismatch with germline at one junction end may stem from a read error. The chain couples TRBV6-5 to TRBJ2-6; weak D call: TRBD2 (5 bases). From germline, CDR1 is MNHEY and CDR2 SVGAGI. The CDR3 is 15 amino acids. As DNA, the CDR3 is TGTACCAGCAGTTATAGCGTCTCTGTGGCCAACGCCCTGACTTTC. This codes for CTSSYSVSVANALTF.

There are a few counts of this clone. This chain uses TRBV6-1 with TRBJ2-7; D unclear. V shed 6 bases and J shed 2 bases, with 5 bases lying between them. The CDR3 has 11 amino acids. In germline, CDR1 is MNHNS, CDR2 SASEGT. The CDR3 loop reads CASSPAYEQYF. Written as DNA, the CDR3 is TGTGCCAGCAGCCCCGCCTACGAGCAGTACTTC.

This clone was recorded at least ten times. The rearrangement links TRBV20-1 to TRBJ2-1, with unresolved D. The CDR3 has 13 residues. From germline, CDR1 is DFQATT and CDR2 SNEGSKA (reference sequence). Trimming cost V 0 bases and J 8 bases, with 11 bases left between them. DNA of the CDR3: TGCAGTGCTAGAGATCAATGGGTCGATGAGCAGTTCTTC. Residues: CSARDQWVDEQFF.

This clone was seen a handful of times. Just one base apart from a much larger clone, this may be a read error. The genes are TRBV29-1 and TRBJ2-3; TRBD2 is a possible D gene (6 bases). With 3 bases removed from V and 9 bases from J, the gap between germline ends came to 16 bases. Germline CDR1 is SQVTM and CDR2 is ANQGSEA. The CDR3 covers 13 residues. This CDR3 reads CSVEVDYRLTQYF. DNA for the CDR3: TGCAGCGTTGAGGTGGACTACCGTTTAACGCAGTATTTT.

The CDR3 reads CASSQVQGDEKLFF. CDR3 bases: TGTGCCAGCAGCCAAGTGCAGGGGGATGAAAAACTGTTTTTT. The chain combines TRBV3-1 with TRBJ1-4; TRBD1 agrees at 7 bases. The length of the CDR3 is 14 residues. The V gene end was trimmed by 1 base and the J gene end by 6 bases; junction bases not matched to a gene: 2. The germline CDR1 and CDR2 sequences are LGHDT and YNNKEL (reference sequence).

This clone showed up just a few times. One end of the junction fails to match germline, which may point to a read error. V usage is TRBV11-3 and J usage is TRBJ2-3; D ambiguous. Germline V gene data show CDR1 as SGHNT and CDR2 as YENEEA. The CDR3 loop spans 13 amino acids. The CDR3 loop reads CASSLDSADTHYF. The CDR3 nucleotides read TGTGCCAGCAGCTTAGACAGTGCGGATACGCATTATTTT.

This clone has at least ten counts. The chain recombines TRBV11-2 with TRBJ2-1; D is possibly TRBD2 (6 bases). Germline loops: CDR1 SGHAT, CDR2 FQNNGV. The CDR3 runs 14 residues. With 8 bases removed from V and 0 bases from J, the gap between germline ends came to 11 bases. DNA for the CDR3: TGTGCCAGCGGGGCGGGAAGCTCCTACAATGAGCAGTTCTTC. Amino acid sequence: CASGAGSSYNEQFF.

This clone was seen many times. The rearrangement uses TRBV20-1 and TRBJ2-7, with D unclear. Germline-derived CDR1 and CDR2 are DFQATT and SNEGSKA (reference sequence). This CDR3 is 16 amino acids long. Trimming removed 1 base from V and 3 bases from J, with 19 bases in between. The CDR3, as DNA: TGCAGTGCTAGAGTTTCGCCCGCGACGGCAAGCTACGAGCAGTACTTC. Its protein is CSARVSPATASYEQYF.

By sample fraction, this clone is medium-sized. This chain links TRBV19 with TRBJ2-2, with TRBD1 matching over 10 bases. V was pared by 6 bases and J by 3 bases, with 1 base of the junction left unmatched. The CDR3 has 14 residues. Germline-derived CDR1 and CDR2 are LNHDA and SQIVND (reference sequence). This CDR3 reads CASRGQGHTGELFF. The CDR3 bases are TGTGCCAGTAGGGGACAGGGGCACACCGGGGAGCTGTTTTTT.

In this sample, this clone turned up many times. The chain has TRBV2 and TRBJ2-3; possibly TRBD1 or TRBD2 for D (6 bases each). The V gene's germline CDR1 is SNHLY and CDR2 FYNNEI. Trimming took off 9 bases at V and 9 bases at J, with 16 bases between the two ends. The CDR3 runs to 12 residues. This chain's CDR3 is CARSGAGATQYF. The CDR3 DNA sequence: TGTGCCAGATCGGGGGCCGGGGCCACGCAGTATTTT.

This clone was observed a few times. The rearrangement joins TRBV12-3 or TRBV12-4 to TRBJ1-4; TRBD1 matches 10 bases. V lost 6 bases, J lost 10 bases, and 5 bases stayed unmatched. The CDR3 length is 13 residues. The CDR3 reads CASRWTGGTKLFF. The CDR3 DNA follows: TGTGCCAGCAGATGGACAGGGGGGACAAAACTGTTTTTT.

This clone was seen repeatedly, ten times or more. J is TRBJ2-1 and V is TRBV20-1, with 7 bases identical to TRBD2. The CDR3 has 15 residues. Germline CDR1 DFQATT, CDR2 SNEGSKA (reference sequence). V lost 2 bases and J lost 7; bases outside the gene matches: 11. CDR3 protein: CSARYLAVVGNEQFF. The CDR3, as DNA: TGCAGTGCTAGATATCTAGCGGTAGTGGGTAATGAGCAGTTCTTC.

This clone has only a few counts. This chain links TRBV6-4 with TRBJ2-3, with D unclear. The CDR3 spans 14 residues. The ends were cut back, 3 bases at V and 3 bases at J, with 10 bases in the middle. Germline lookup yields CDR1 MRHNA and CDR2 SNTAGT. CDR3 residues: CASSDVHGTDTQYF. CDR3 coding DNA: TGTGCCAGCAGTGATGTCCACGGAACAGATACGCAGTATTTT.

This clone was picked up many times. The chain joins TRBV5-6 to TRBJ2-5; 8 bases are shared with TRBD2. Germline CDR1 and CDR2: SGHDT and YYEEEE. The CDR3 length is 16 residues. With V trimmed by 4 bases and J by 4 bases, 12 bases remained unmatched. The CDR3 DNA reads TGTGCCAGCAGCGGCCTCAGCGGGAGATGGGGAGAGACCCAGTACTTC. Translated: CASSGLSGRWGETQYF. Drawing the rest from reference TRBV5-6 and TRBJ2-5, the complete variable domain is DAGVTQSPTHLIKTRGQQVTLRCSPKSGHDTVSWYQQALGQGPQFIFQYYEEEERQRGNFPDRFSGHQFPNYSSELNVNALLLGDSALYLCASSGLSGRWGETQYFGPGTRLLVL.

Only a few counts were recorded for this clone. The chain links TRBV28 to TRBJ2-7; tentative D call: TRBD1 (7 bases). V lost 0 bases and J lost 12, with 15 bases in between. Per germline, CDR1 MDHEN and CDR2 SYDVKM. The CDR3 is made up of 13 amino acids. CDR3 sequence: CASSLWFGQGGYF. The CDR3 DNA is TGTGCCAGCAGTTTATGGTTTGGGCAGGGGGGGTACTTC.